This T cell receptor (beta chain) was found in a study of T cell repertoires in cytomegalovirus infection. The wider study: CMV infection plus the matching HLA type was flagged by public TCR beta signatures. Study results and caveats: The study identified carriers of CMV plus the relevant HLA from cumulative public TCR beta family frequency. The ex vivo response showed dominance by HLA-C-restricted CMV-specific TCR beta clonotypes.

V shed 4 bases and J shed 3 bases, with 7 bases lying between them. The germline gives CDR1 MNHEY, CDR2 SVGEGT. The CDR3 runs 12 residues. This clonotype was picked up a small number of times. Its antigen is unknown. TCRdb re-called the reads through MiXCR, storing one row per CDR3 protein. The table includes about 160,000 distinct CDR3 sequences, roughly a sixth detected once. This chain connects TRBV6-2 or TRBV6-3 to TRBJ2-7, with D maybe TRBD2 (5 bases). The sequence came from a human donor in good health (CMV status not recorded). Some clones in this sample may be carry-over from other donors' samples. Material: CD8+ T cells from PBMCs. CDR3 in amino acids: CASSFDYYEQYF. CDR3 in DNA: TGTGCCAGCAGTTTCGACTACTACGAGCAGTACTTC.